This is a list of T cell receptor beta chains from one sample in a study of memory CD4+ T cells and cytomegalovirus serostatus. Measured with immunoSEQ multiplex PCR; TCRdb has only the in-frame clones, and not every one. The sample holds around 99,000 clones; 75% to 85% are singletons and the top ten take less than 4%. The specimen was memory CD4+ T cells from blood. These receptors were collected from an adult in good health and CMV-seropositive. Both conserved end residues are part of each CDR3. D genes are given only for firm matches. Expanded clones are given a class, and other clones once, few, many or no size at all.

CDR3nt: TGTGCCAGCAGTGAACAATGGGGGCTAGGCGATCAGCCCCAGCATTTT
CDR3aa: CASSEQWGLGDQPQHF
v_gene: TRBV6-1
abundance: once
d_gene: .
j_gene: TRBJ1-5

CDR3nt: TGCAGCGTTGTCTATTCTAGCGGGAGGGATACGCAGTATTTT
CDR3aa: CSVVYSSGRDTQYF
v_gene: TRBV29-1
abundance: few
d_gene: TRBD2
j_gene: TRBJ2-3

CDR3nt: TGTGCCAGCAGGGATGGACGATCGTCCGACACCCAGTACTTC
CDR3aa: CASRDGRSSDTQYF
v_gene: TRBV5-5
abundance: .
d_gene: .
j_gene: TRBJ2-5

CDR3nt: TGTGCCAGCAGTCCGGCCGGGAGGGATGAGCAGTTCTTC
CDR3aa: CASSPAGRDEQFF
v_gene: TRBV28
abundance: .
d_gene: TRBD2
j_gene: TRBJ2-1

CDR3nt: TGTGCCAGCAGTCAGGGACAGGGAAGTTTCTACGAGCAGTACTTC
CDR3aa: CASSQGQGSFYEQYF
v_gene: TRBV5-5
abundance: .
d_gene: TRBD1
j_gene: TRBJ2-7

CDR3nt: TGTGCCAGCAGCTGGGGGGCGGGAGGTGAGCAGTTCTTC
CDR3aa: CASSWGAGGEQFF
v_gene: TRBV5-4
abundance: few
d_gene: TRBD2
j_gene: TRBJ2-1

CDR3nt: TGTGCCTGGAGTCCGCCGCGGGGGATTCGCGCTGAAGCTTTCTTT
CDR3aa: CAWSPPRGIRAEAFF
v_gene: TRBV30
abundance: .
d_gene: .
j_gene: TRBJ1-1

CDR3nt: TGTGCCAGCAGCTACAAAACAGGGGTGGTGTACACCGGGGAGCTGTTTTTT
CDR3aa: CASSYKTGVVYTGELFF
v_gene: TRBV28
abundance: .
d_gene: TRBD1
j_gene: TRBJ2-2

CDR3nt: TGTGCCAGTAAAGGAAGGGGGTTCGATCAGCCCCAGCATTTT
CDR3aa: CASKGRGFDQPQHF
v_gene: TRBV19
abundance: few
d_gene: .
j_gene: TRBJ1-5

CDR3nt: TGCGCCAGCAGCTTGAGACTTACGAACACCGGGGAGCTGTTTTTT
CDR3aa: CASSLRLTNTGELFF
v_gene: TRBV5-1
abundance: .
d_gene: .
j_gene: TRBJ2-2

CDR3nt: TGTGCCAGCAGCCGTCGGGACGGTTCAACCTACGAGCAGTACTTC
CDR3aa: CASSRRDGSTYEQYF
v_gene: TRBV6-6
abundance: .
d_gene: .
j_gene: TRBJ2-7

CDR3nt: TGCAGCGTTGAAGATGGGGGGGCTAGGTCCTACAATGAGCAGTTCTTC
CDR3aa: CSVEDGGARSYNEQFF
v_gene: TRBV29-1
abundance: once
d_gene: .
j_gene: TRBJ2-1

CDR3nt: TGCGCCAGCAGCACCCGGGACAGGGGATCGTGGAACACTGAAGCTTTCTTT
CDR3aa: CASSTRDRGSWNTEAFF
v_gene: TRBV4-3
abundance: .
d_gene: TRBD1
j_gene: TRBJ1-1

CDR3nt: TGCAGCGTTGGCCTCGGTAGAGGAGGGAACACTGAAGCTTTCTTT
CDR3aa: CSVGLGRGGNTEAFF
v_gene: TRBV29-1
abundance: .
d_gene: .
j_gene: TRBJ1-1

CDR3nt: TGTGCCAGCAGTTTCCAAGGGTACGGCTACGAGCAGTACTTC
CDR3aa: CASSFQGYGYEQYF
v_gene: TRBV28
abundance: .
d_gene: .
j_gene: TRBJ2-7

CDR3nt: TGTGCCAGCAGCCCGGGACCGGCCACTTACGAGCAGTACTTC
CDR3aa: CASSPGPATYEQYF
v_gene: TRBV4-2
abundance: .
d_gene: .
j_gene: TRBJ2-7

CDR3nt: TGTGCCAGCAGCTATGGGCCAGTACAAGAGACCCAGTACTTC
CDR3aa: CASSYGPVQETQYF
v_gene: TRBV7-6
abundance: few
d_gene: .
j_gene: TRBJ2-5

CDR3nt: TGTGCCAGCAGCAGAATCACTAGCGGGAGCACCGGGGAGCTGTTTTTT
CDR3aa: CASSRITSGSTGELFF
v_gene: TRBV5-4
abundance: .
d_gene: TRBD2
j_gene: TRBJ2-2

CDR3nt: TGTGCCAGCATCCGGGACTCCATGAGTGGGGAGCAGTACTTC
CDR3aa: CASIRDSMSGEQYF
v_gene: TRBV2
abundance: .
d_gene: .
j_gene: TRBJ2-7

CDR3nt: TGTGCCAGCAGCTTACTGGGAGATACGCAGTATTTT
CDR3aa: CASSLLGDTQYF
v_gene: TRBV7-6
abundance: .
d_gene: .
j_gene: TRBJ2-3

CDR3nt: TGTGCCACCAGCAGAGTGTGGGGGACCAGAGGTCAAGAGACCCAGTACTTC
CDR3aa: CATSRVWGTRGQETQYF
v_gene: TRBV15
abundance: .
d_gene: .
j_gene: TRBJ2-5

CDR3nt: TGCAGCGTGAAGGGCCAGGAAAATTCACCCCTCCACTTT
CDR3aa: CSVKGQENSPLHF
v_gene: TRBV29-1
abundance: .
d_gene: .
j_gene: TRBJ1-6

CDR3nt: TGTGCCTGGTCTCGCAATCCTGGAAACACCATATATTTT
CDR3aa: CAWSRNPGNTIYF
v_gene: TRBV30
abundance: .
d_gene: .
j_gene: TRBJ1-3

CDR3nt: TGTGCCAGCAGTGAAGGCACAGGGACCTACTACGAGCAGTACTTC
CDR3aa: CASSEGTGTYYEQYF
v_gene: TRBV25-1
abundance: .
d_gene: .
j_gene: TRBJ2-7

CDR3nt: TGTGCCCTGGGCGACAGGGGTTACGAGCAGTACTTC
CDR3aa: CALGDRGYEQYF
v_gene: TRBV10-3
abundance: .
d_gene: TRBD1
j_gene: TRBJ2-7

CDR3nt: TGCAGCGTAGACAGGGTTGGTGGCTACACCTTC
CDR3aa: CSVDRVGGYTF
v_gene: TRBV29-1
abundance: .
d_gene: TRBD1
j_gene: TRBJ1-2

CDR3nt: TGTGCCAGCAGCCCGTCCGGAAACACCATATATTTT
CDR3aa: CASSPSGNTIYF
v_gene: TRBV6-6
abundance: .
d_gene: .
j_gene: TRBJ1-3

CDR3nt: TGTGCCAGCAGCTTGGCGGGGAAAGGCACAGATACGCAGTATTTT
CDR3aa: CASSLAGKGTDTQYF
v_gene: TRBV5-6
abundance: once
d_gene: .
j_gene: TRBJ2-3

CDR3nt: TGCAGCGGCGACTCCTTGGGGGGAAATGAGCAGTTCTTC
CDR3aa: CSGDSLGGNEQFF
v_gene: TRBV29-1
abundance: .
d_gene: .
j_gene: TRBJ2-1

CDR3nt: TGTGCCAGCAGTTACAACTTCGGAGAGACCCAGTACTTC
CDR3aa: CASSYNFGETQYF
v_gene: TRBV6-5
abundance: .
d_gene: .
j_gene: TRBJ2-5

CDR3nt: TGCGCCAGCAGCTTGGCGGGAGGGCACTCCTACGAGCAGTACTTC
CDR3aa: CASSLAGGHSYEQYF
v_gene: TRBV5-1
abundance: once
d_gene: TRBD2
j_gene: TRBJ2-7

CDR3nt: TGTGCCAGCAGTTACTCGTGGGACACTGAAGCTTTCTTT
CDR3aa: CASSYSWDTEAFF
v_gene: TRBV10-3
abundance: .
d_gene: .
j_gene: TRBJ1-1

CDR3nt: TGTGCCAGCAGTAAGACAGCGACTCGTGAGACCCAGTACTTC
CDR3aa: CASSKTATRETQYF
v_gene: TRBV6-5
abundance: once
d_gene: .
j_gene: TRBJ2-5

CDR3nt: TGTGCCAGCAGTTTCACGGAGAACACTGAAGCTTTCTTT
CDR3aa: CASSFTENTEAFF
v_gene: TRBV2
abundance: .
d_gene: .
j_gene: TRBJ1-1

CDR3nt: TGCGCCAGCAGCCAAGAGGCGACAGGGGGTGAGGTAGGAAACACCATATATTTT
CDR3aa: CASSQEATGGEVGNTIYF
v_gene: TRBV4-1
abundance: .
d_gene: TRBD1
j_gene: TRBJ1-3

CDR3nt: TGTGCCAGCTCACCACAATCCCAGCAGGGACGGGGCGAGCAGTACTTC
CDR3aa: CASSPQSQQGRGEQYF
v_gene: TRBV18
abundance: few
d_gene: .
j_gene: TRBJ2-7

CDR3nt: TGTGCCAGCAGCTTACTAACAGGGGGGAACAGAAAACTGTTTTTT
CDR3aa: CASSLLTGGNRKLFF
v_gene: TRBV5-5
abundance: .
d_gene: TRBD1
j_gene: TRBJ1-4

CDR3nt: TGCAGCGTTGAGGTCAGTTCTGGGGCCAACGTCCTGACTTTC
CDR3aa: CSVEVSSGANVLTF
v_gene: TRBV29-1
abundance: .
d_gene: .
j_gene: TRBJ2-6

CDR3nt: TGTGCCAGCAGTTTGCTGTCAGTTTCTAACTATGGCTACACCTTC
CDR3aa: CASSLLSVSNYGYTF
v_gene: TRBV28
abundance: .
d_gene: .
j_gene: TRBJ1-2

CDR3nt: TGTGCCAGCAGCCCGGCGCAGATAGCAATTCTTAACTATGGCTACACCTTC
CDR3aa: CASSPAQIAILNYGYTF
v_gene: TRBV7-2
abundance: .
d_gene: .
j_gene: TRBJ1-2

CDR3nt: TGTGCCAGCAGTGAACCGGCCTCTGGGGCCAACGTCCTGACTTTC
CDR3aa: CASSEPASGANVLTF
v_gene: TRBV6-1
abundance: .
d_gene: .
j_gene: TRBJ2-6

CDR3nt: TGTGCCAGCAGGCTAGCGGAGTCCACAGATACGCAGTATTTT
CDR3aa: CASRLAESTDTQYF
v_gene: TRBV6-6
abundance: .
d_gene: TRBD2
j_gene: TRBJ2-3

CDR3nt: TGCAGCGTTGAACGGGAACCGGGGGATACGCAGTATTTT
CDR3aa: CSVEREPGDTQYF
v_gene: TRBV29-1
abundance: .
d_gene: .
j_gene: TRBJ2-3

CDR3nt: TGTGCCAGCAGAGACGGGACAGTTTCCTACGAGCAGTACTTC
CDR3aa: CASRDGTVSYEQYF
v_gene: TRBV6-6
abundance: .
d_gene: TRBD1
j_gene: TRBJ2-7

CDR3nt: TGTGCCAGTAGTACTCAGGGGTACGAGCAGTACTTC
CDR3aa: CASSTQGYEQYF
v_gene: TRBV19
abundance: .
d_gene: .
j_gene: TRBJ2-7

CDR3nt: TGTGCCAGCAGCCCAAGGACAGACCAAGAGACCCAGTACTTC
CDR3aa: CASSPRTDQETQYF
v_gene: TRBV5-4
abundance: .
d_gene: .
j_gene: TRBJ2-5

CDR3nt: TGTGCCATCGCACCGGGACGGGGAATACTTGGCGAGCAGTACTTC
CDR3aa: CAIAPGRGILGEQYF
v_gene: TRBV10-3
abundance: .
d_gene: .
j_gene: TRBJ2-7

CDR3nt: TGCAGCGTTGCGGCTAGCGGGAGTAATAGGGATGAGCAGTTCTTC
CDR3aa: CSVAASGSNRDEQFF
v_gene: TRBV29-1
abundance: once
d_gene: TRBD2
j_gene: TRBJ2-1

CDR3nt: TGCGCCAGCAGCCCTGGACACGCGGAGTCCACCGGGGAGCTGTTTTTT
CDR3aa: CASSPGHAESTGELFF
v_gene: TRBV5-1
abundance: .
d_gene: .
j_gene: TRBJ2-2

CDR3nt: TGTGCCAGCACCAGGATACAGGGGAGCAATCAGCCCCAGCATTTT
CDR3aa: CASTRIQGSNQPQHF
v_gene: TRBV2
abundance: .
d_gene: TRBD1
j_gene: TRBJ1-5

CDR3nt: TGTGCCAGCAGCTTGCAAGGGCCTGGAGAAAAACTGTTTTTT
CDR3aa: CASSLQGPGEKLFF
v_gene: TRBV5-6
abundance: .
d_gene: .
j_gene: TRBJ1-4

CDR3nt: TGTGCCAGCAGCAGAGGGGCGGGGGCTTACAATGAGCAGTTCTTC
CDR3aa: CASSRGAGAYNEQFF
v_gene: TRBV5-4
abundance: .
d_gene: .
j_gene: TRBJ2-1